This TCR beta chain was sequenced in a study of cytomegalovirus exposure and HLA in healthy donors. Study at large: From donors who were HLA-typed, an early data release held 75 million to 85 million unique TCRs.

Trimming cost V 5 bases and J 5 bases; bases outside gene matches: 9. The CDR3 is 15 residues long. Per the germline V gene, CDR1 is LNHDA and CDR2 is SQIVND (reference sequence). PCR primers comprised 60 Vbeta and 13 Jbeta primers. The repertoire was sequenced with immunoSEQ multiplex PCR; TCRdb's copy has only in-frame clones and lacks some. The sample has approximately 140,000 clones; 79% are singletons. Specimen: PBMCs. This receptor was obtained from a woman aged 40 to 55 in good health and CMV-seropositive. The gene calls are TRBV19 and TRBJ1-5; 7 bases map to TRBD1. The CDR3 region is CASSPKQGLHQPQHF. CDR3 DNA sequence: TGTGCCAGTAGTCCCAAACAGGGGCTTCATCAGCCCCAGCATTTT.